The present T cell receptor (beta chain) was sequenced within a study of T cells in localized non-small cell lung cancer. Whole-study results and caveats: For the top 100 tumor clones, a median about 50 also appeared in adjacent lung.

V dropped 4 bases and J dropped 5 bases, with 9 bases sitting between them. The germline CDR1 and CDR2 sequences are SNHLY and FYNNEI. This CDR3 has 13 residues. Generated by immunoSEQ multiplex PCR, the TCRdb table keeps only in-frame clones and is missing some. In the table there are about 70,000 clones, about 88% of which are singletons. This clone has just a few counts. No antigen is known for it. J is TRBJ1-5 and V is TRBV2; a possible D gene is TRBD1 (6 bases). This receptor was obtained from a female donor at least 60 years old with stage I lung adenocarcinoma. The source was peripheral blood, collected before any cancer treatment. The CDR3 loop reads CASSVWGHQPQHF. The CDR3 nucleotides read TGTGCCAGCAGTGTGTGGGGGCATCAGCCCCAGCATTTT.